This paragraph covers one T cell receptor beta chain sequence. V lost 6 bases, J lost 3 bases, and 20 bases stayed unmatched. This CDR3 spans 19 amino acids. Germline CDR1 MNHEY, CDR2 SMNVEV (reference sequence). In the authors' workflow: It was from reference gene primer amplification that nucleated cell counts were estimated. Measured with immunoSEQ multiplex PCR; TCRdb has only the in-frame clones, and not every one. The V and J calls and clone size come from that table; D and trimming were worked out from the DNA. The repertoire has 120,000 to 150,000 clones, 65% to 85% of them found once; the top ten carry approximately 8%. The data originate from a study of blood T cell repertoires in COVID-19. Across the whole study: COVID-19 samples from acute and convalescent phases originated in the United States, Italy and Spain. PBMCs, B-cell-depleted T cells, or T cells provided the cDNA or gDNA that made up the material.

V is TRBV27 and J is TRBJ2-3; 8 bases are a match to TRBD2. Sequenced sample: peripheral blood. This clonotype was sampled from a human donor in a cohort sampled during active COVID-19. The CDR3 loop is CASSQIPPGAGVRTDTQYF. Here the CDR3 DNA reads TGTGCCAGCAGCCAGATCCCCCCGGGAGCGGGGGTTCGAACAGATACGCAGTATTTT.